These T cell receptor beta chains were read from a single sample in a study of blood T cell repertoires in COVID-19. Profiling relied on immunoSEQ multiplex PCR, and the TCRdb table lists in-frame clones only, not all of them. This table holds about 260,000 clones, about 89% found once. The sequenced sample consisted of peripheral blood. The origin of the receptors is a woman in her thirties or forties who had recovered from COVID-19. CDR3s include the opening cysteine and the closing phenylalanine or tryptophan. The order of the fields is CDR3 DNA, CDR3 protein, J gene, clone size, CDR3 length, D gene, V gene. D genes are given only for firm matches. Size is stated for part of the rows, as once, few or many counts, or as a class when the clone is expanded.

DNA: TGTGCCAGCTCAGGCCAAACCGGCAATCAGCCCCAGCATTTT
CDR3: CASSGQTGNQPQHF
J: TRBJ1-5
size: few
length: 14
D: -
V: TRBV18

DNA: TGCGCCAGCAGCCGAGGGAGGACAGGGGATCCCTATGGCTACACCTTC
CDR3: CASSRGRTGDPYGYTF
J: TRBJ1-2
size: once
length: 16
D: TRBD1
V: TRBV4-3

DNA: TGTGCCAGCAGCCCCCGTTACAGCTCCTACGAGCAGTACTTC
CDR3: CASSPRYSSYEQYF
J: TRBJ2-7
size: -
length: 14
D: -
V: TRBV14

DNA: TGTGCCAGCAGCTTAGAGGCGGGTGCAGACTACGAGCAGTACTTC
CDR3: CASSLEAGADYEQYF
J: TRBJ2-7
size: -
length: 15
D: -
V: TRBV11-2

DNA: TGCGCCAGCAGTGAATTCCCGAGCTCTGGCTACACCTTC
CDR3: CASSEFPSSGYTF
J: TRBJ1-2
size: -
length: 13
D: -
V: TRBV10-2

DNA: TGCGCCAGCAGCCCCGGGACAGGGGTCCTAAAGCCCCAGCATTTT
CDR3: CASSPGTGVLKPQHF
J: TRBJ1-5
size: -
length: 15
D: TRBD1
V: TRBV5-1

DNA: TGTGCCATGAGGACATCGAACACCGGGGAGCTGTTTTTT
CDR3: CAMRTSNTGELFF
J: TRBJ2-2
size: -
length: 13
D: -
V: TRBV10-3

DNA: TGTGCCATCAGCTCACAGGGCGGGGGGTTTAATGAGCAGTTCTTC
CDR3: CAISSQGGGFNEQFF
J: TRBJ2-1
size: -
length: 15
D: TRBD2
V: TRBV10-3

DNA: TGCGCCAGCAGCCCGACTAGCGGGGGCTACGAGCAGTACTTC
CDR3: CASSPTSGGYEQYF
J: TRBJ2-7
size: -
length: 14
D: TRBD2
V: TRBV5-1

DNA: TGCGCCAGCACTTCGGGACAGGTAGAAGAGACCCAGTACTTC
CDR3: CASTSGQVEETQYF
J: TRBJ2-5
size: -
length: 14
D: TRBD1
V: TRBV5-1

DNA: TGTGCCAGCAGTTACCAGGGAGGTCCAGGGCAGCCCCAGCATTTT
CDR3: CASSYQGGPGQPQHF
J: TRBJ1-5
size: -
length: 15
D: -
V: TRBV6-5

DNA: TGTGCCACAAAGGGGGGGCTAATCGCTGAAGCTTTCTTT
CDR3: CATKGGLIAEAFF
J: TRBJ1-1
size: -
length: 13
D: -
V: TRBV7-9

DNA: TGTGCCAGCAGCTTAGGATCCAGGACCTACGAGCAGTACTTC
CDR3: CASSLGSRTYEQYF
J: TRBJ2-7
size: -
length: 14
D: -
V: TRBV7-8

DNA: TGTGCCAGCAGTCTATCCTCTTTTGCCTCCTACGAGCAGTACTTC
CDR3: CASSLSSFASYEQYF
J: TRBJ2-7
size: -
length: 15
D: -
V: TRBV2

DNA: TGTGCCAGCAGTCCCACTGGACTAGCCGGGACTGAAGCTTTCTTT
CDR3: CASSPTGLAGTEAFF
J: TRBJ1-1
size: -
length: 15
D: -
V: TRBV6-5

DNA: TGCGCCAGCAGCTTGGCAGGCCAAACAACTAATGAAAAACTGTTTTTT
CDR3: CASSLAGQTTNEKLFF
J: TRBJ1-4
size: -
length: 16
D: -
V: TRBV5-1

DNA: TGTGCCAGCAGTTTTACAGGGGGCGATCAGCCCCAGCATTTT
CDR3: CASSFTGGDQPQHF
J: TRBJ1-5
size: -
length: 14
D: TRBD1
V: TRBV7-2

DNA: TGTGCCAGCAGTGGTACAGGGAACTATGGCTACACCTTC
CDR3: CASSGTGNYGYTF
J: TRBJ1-2
size: -
length: 13
D: -
V: TRBV6-6

DNA: TGTGCCTGGAACAATGGGGGCCCCACCCTCCACTTT
CDR3: CAWNNGGPTLHF
J: TRBJ1-6
size: -
length: 12
D: -
V: TRBV30

DNA: TGTGCCAGCAGTTACGGGCAGGGGCATCAGCCCCAGCATTTT
CDR3: CASSYGQGHQPQHF
J: TRBJ1-5
size: -
length: 14
D: -
V: TRBV6-6

DNA: TGTGCCACCCGGAGGGGGGGAGAGACCCAGTACTTC
CDR3: CATRRGGETQYF
J: TRBJ2-5
size: -
length: 12
D: -
V: TRBV15

DNA: TGTGCCAGCTCACCGACGGCCCCGGGCGAGCAGTACTTC
CDR3: CASSPTAPGEQYF
J: TRBJ2-7
size: -
length: 13
D: -
V: TRBV18

DNA: TGTGCCAGCTCAGGGACAGGACGGGATCAGCCCCAGCATTTT
CDR3: CASSGTGRDQPQHF
J: TRBJ1-5
size: -
length: 14
D: TRBD1
V: TRBV18

DNA: TGTGCCAGCAGAAGACAGGGGAAGGAGGAGACCCAGTACTTC
CDR3: CASRRQGKEETQYF
J: TRBJ2-5
size: -
length: 14
D: TRBD1
V: TRBV6-5

DNA: TGTGCCAGCAGTGAAGGAACAGGAAGGTATGGCTACACCTTC
CDR3: CASSEGTGRYGYTF
J: TRBJ1-2
size: -
length: 14
D: -
V: TRBV6-1

DNA: TGTGCCAGCAGGGCACCGACAGGGACCGATAATTCACCCCTCCACTTT
CDR3: CASRAPTGTDNSPLHF
J: TRBJ1-6
size: -
length: 16
D: TRBD1
V: TRBV27

DNA: TGTGCCAGCAGCTTTGGCAGTTTCTATGGCTACACCTTC
CDR3: CASSFGSFYGYTF
J: TRBJ1-2
size: once
length: 13
D: -
V: TRBV11-2

DNA: TGTGCCTGTAACCCCACAGGGACTGAAGCTTTCTTT
CDR3: CACNPTGTEAFF
J: TRBJ1-1
size: once
length: 12
D: -
V: TRBV30

DNA: TGTGCCAGTAGGAGGAACTCGAACACTGAAGCTTTCTTT
CDR3: CASRRNSNTEAFF
J: TRBJ1-1
size: -
length: 13
D: -
V: TRBV19

DNA: TGTGCCAGCAGCTTAGCGGGCATGAACACTGAAGCTTTCTTT
CDR3: CASSLAGMNTEAFF
J: TRBJ1-1
size: -
length: 14
D: -
V: TRBV7-9